The 24 T cell receptor beta chains below come from one sample, sequenced in a study of cytotoxic CD8 clonotypes in ibrutinib-treated CLL. Profiling relied on immunoSEQ multiplex PCR, and the TCRdb table lists in-frame clones only, not all of them. Counted here are some 50,000 clones, roughly 50% occurring once; the ten biggest clones make up 20%. Sequenced material: PBMCs, taken after 24 months of ibrutinib treatment. Source of these receptors: a human donor with chronic lymphocytic leukemia.

CDR3 in DNA: TGTGCCAGCAGCTTAGTGGCGGCGAGGCCAAACTCACCCCTCCACTTT. Protein product: CASSLVAARPNSPLHF. The V gene is TRBV7-2, the J gene TRBJ1-6; D call uncertain. The CDR3 covers 16 residues. The V and J ends lost 1 base and 10 bases respectively, with 17 bases between them. CDR1 and CDR2 from the germline V gene are SGHTA and FQGNSA.

This chain links TRBV27 with TRBJ2-7; D unresolved. Per germline, CDR1 MNHEY and CDR2 SMNVEV (reference sequence). The CDR3 covers 14 residues. The V gene lost 5 bases and the J gene lost 5 bases, with 16 bases spanning the gap. The CDR3 reads CASSPQVAYHEQYF. The DNA for the CDR3 is TGTGCCAGCAGTCCCCAGGTGGCCTACCACGAGCAGTACTTC.

The J gene is TRBJ2-5, the V gene TRBV2; TRBD1 aligns across 9 bases. The CDR3 contains 13 residues. The V gene end was trimmed by 10 bases and the J gene end by 5 bases; junction bases not matched to a gene: 8. Per the germline V gene, CDR1 is SNHLY and CDR2 is FYNNEI. CDR3 nucleotides: TGTGCCATCATACAGGGGGCGCTGGAGACCCAGTACTTC. Protein sequence: CAIIQGALETQYF.

This clone was found a few times. CDR3 in DNA: TGTGCCAGCAGCTTAGCGAGAAGAGGGGAGCTGTTTTTT. Translation: CASSLARRGELFF. The gene calls are TRBV11-2 and TRBJ2-2; D is undetermined. V was trimmed by 1 base and J by 8 bases, leaving 8 bases between them. The CDR3 is made up of 13 amino acids. CDR1 and CDR2 from the germline V gene are SGHAT and FQNNGV.

This chain uses TRBV19 with TRBJ1-5; D gene unclear. V lost 7 bases to trimming and J lost 0 bases, with 13 bases between them. The germline gives CDR1 LNHDA, CDR2 SQIVND (reference sequence). The CDR3 contains 15 residues. The CDR3 DNA reads TGTGCCAGTACCCCCTCCGAGGGTAGCAATCAGCCCCAGCATTTT. It yields the protein CASTPSEGSNQPQHF.

This clone has at least ten counts. The chain employs TRBV27 and TRBJ2-5; perhaps TRBD1 as D (6 bases). Trimming left V 0 bases short and J 0 bases short, with 8 bases between. Germline CDR1 MNHEY, CDR2 SMNVEV (reference sequence). This CDR3 has 15 amino acids. The CDR3: CASSLSGQYQETQYF. CDR3 nucleotide sequence: TGTGCCAGCAGTTTATCTGGACAGTACCAAGAGACCCAGTACTTC.

This clone appeared a single time. J is TRBJ1-5 and V is TRBV6-5; 9 bases are a match to TRBD1. The CDR3 sequence is 15 residues long. From germline, CDR1 is MNHEY and CDR2 SVGAGI. Losses at the gene ends were 4 bases for V and 11 bases for J; bases not matched to a gene: 12. The CDR3 DNA reads TGTGCCAGCAGTTTGGACAGGGGAAGGACAGCGGCCCAGCATTTT. Its translation is CASSLDRGRTAAQHF.

In this sample, this clone turned up a few times. This chain links TRBV7-9 with TRBJ2-2; D call uncertain. V shed 4 bases and J shed 0 bases, with 15 bases lying between them. Germline CDR1 is SEHNR and CDR2 is FQNEAQ (reference sequence). The CDR3 extends over 17 amino acids. This CDR3 is CASSSTVAASNTGELFF. In DNA, the CDR3 is TGTGCCAGCAGCTCTACAGTGGCGGCTTCGAACACCGGGGAGCTGTTTTTT.

This clone was observed a few times. This rearrangement joins TRBV2 to TRBJ2-5, with D possibly TRBD1 on 5 matching bases. Trimming removed 4 bases at V and 2 bases at J, with 17 bases between. This CDR3 comprises 16 residues. Germline CDR1 SNHLY, CDR2 FYNNEI. CDR3 DNA sequence: TGTGCCAGCAGTGCACCTACCTCCAGGGTTCAAGAGACCCAGTACTTC. Translation: CASSAPTSRVQETQYF.

This clone was seen just once. The chain employs TRBV7-9 and TRBJ2-7; D not resolved. V was cut by 1 base and J by 6 bases, with 13 bases left in between. Germline V gene data show CDR1 as SEHNR and CDR2 as FQNEAQ (reference sequence). The CDR3 is made up of 14 amino acids. This chain's CDR3 is CASSLDGFLSEQYF. The CDR3 coding sequence is TGTGCCAGCAGCTTAGATGGTTTTCTGAGCGAGCAGTACTTC. The full variable domain, rest sourced from reference TRBV7-9 and TRBJ2-7, is DTGVSQNPRHKITKRGQNVTFRCDPISEHNRLYWYRQTLGQGPEFLTYFQNEAQLEKSRLLSDRFSAERPKGSFSTLEIQRTEQGDSAMYLCASSLDGFLSEQYFGPGTRLTVT.

This clone occurred a few times. The J gene is TRBJ2-7, the V gene TRBV2; 9 nucleotides match TRBD1. The CDR3 totals 16 residues. With 6 bases clipped from V and 3 bases from J, the junction kept 12 bases outside the gene matches. CDR1 and CDR2 (germline): SNHLY, FYNNEI. Here the CDR3 reads CASSPRTGGGIYEQYV. In DNA, the CDR3 is TGTGCCAGCAGCCCGCGCACAGGGGGCGGAATCTACGAGCAGTACGTC.

Many counts were recorded for this clone. The same CDR3 can be traced to other DNA sequences in this sample. The V and J genes are TRBV5-1 and TRBJ2-1; 9 nucleotides align to TRBD2. CDR1 and CDR2 (germline): SGHRS, YFSETQ. There are 15 residues in the CDR3. Unmatched junction bases numbered 2, after V lost 1 base and J lost 3 bases. In DNA, the CDR3 is TGCGCCAGCAGCTTGCAGCGGGGGGACTACAATGAGCAGTTCTTC. The encoded protein is CASSLQRGDYNEQFF.

The chain couples TRBV27 to TRBJ2-2; D gene unclear. V lost 8 bases to trimming and J lost 6 bases, with 13 bases between them. The CDR3 is 13 amino acids. Germline-derived CDR1 and CDR2 are MNHEY and SMNVEV (reference sequence). CDR3 DNA: TGTGCCAGCGGGCTAGAGTCTCCCGGGGAGCTGTTTTTT. The encoded protein is CASGLESPGELFF.

This clone was recorded at least ten times. The chain uses TRBV18 and TRBJ1-1, with D possibly TRBD1 on 5 matching bases. The CDR3 runs 15 residues. The V gene lost 3 bases and the J gene lost 1 base, with 12 bases spanning the gap. Per the germline V gene, CDR1 is KGHSH and CDR2 is LQKENI. Here the CDR3 DNA reads TGTGCCAGCTCACCGGCTTCCGGACAGAACACTGAAGCTTTCTTT. Its translation: CASSPASGQNTEAFF.

This clone was seen many times. The chain couples TRBV11-2 to TRBJ2-7; 11 bases line up with TRBD2. The V gene end was trimmed by 5 bases and the J gene end by 2 bases; junction bases not matched to a gene: 5. Germline assignment: CDR1 SGHAT and CDR2 FQNNGV. The CDR3 spans 15 residues. The DNA of the CDR3 is TGTGCCAGCAGCACCACTAGCGGGGGCACCTACGAGCAGTACGTC. Translated, it gives CASSTTSGGTYEQYV.

The chain is built from TRBV28 and TRBJ1-2; D is uncertain. Between the trimmed V and J ends, which lost 4 bases and 4 bases, there was a span of 10 bases. The CDR3 is made up of 13 amino acids. Per germline, CDR1 MDHEN and CDR2 SYDVKM. CDR3 region: CASSSPRLYGYTF. The CDR3, as DNA: TGTGCCAGCAGTTCCCCCAGACTCTATGGCTACACCTTC.

The J gene is TRBJ1-3, the V gene TRBV5-1; no clear D gene. V lost 3 bases and J 2 bases, leaving 15 bases between the germline ends. This CDR3 spans 16 amino acids. Looked up from germline, CDR1 is SGHRS and CDR2 is YFSETQ. CDR3 DNA sequence: TGCGCCAGCAGCTCCACGCTAACGGGTACTGGAAACACCATATATTTT. It translates to CASSSTLTGTGNTIYF.

V gene TRBV6-1 combines with J gene TRBJ2-1; 9 bases line up with TRBD2. After removal of 5 bases from V and 3 bases from J, the junction contained 2 bases not matched to a gene. Germline CDR1 reads MNHNS; CDR2 reads SASEGT. The CDR3 is made up of 14 amino acids. The CDR3 region has the DNA TGTGCCAGCAGTATAGCGGGGGACTACAATGAGCAGTTCTTC. Protein product: CASSIAGDYNEQFF.

This clone was seen only a few times. J is TRBJ2-3 and V is TRBV2; 8 bases are shared with TRBD1. Germline assignment: CDR1 SNHLY and CDR2 FYNNEI. The trim removed 6 bases at V and 8 bases at J, leaving 10 bases unmatched. This CDR3 comprises 14 residues. The CDR3, as DNA: TGTGCCAGCAGAGGACAGGGCCCAGCGGGTACGCAGTATTTT. This translates into CASRGQGPAGTQYF.

The V gene is TRBV4-3, the J gene TRBJ2-1; D uncertain. Germline CDR1 is LGHNA and CDR2 is YSLEER. The CDR3 spans 13 residues. With 3 bases removed from V and 8 bases from J, the gap between germline ends came to 11 bases. CDR3 bases: TGCGCCAGCAGCCATCCCACCTTCCATGAGCAGTTCTTC. Its translation is CASSHPTFHEQFF.

The V gene is TRBV6-5, the J gene TRBJ2-1; TRBD2 agrees at 12 bases. The junction had 6 bases not matched to a gene; V was cut back by 6 bases and J by 6 bases. The CDR3 is 15 residues long. Germline loops: CDR1 MNHEY, CDR2 SVGAGI. The CDR3 protein is CASRLLAGGPNEQFF. CDR3 DNA sequence: TGTGCCAGCAGGCTACTAGCGGGGGGCCCCAATGAGCAGTTCTTC.

The chain couples TRBV7-2 to TRBJ2-1; D not resolved. This CDR3 has 12 amino acids. Looked up from germline, CDR1 is SGHTA and CDR2 is FQGNSA. Trimming took off 5 bases at V and 8 bases at J, with 10 bases between the two ends. This CDR3 reads CASSARRDEQFF. As DNA, the CDR3 is TGTGCCAGCAGCGCTCGACGGGATGAGCAGTTCTTC.

This clone has a count of ten or more. Other DNA sequences in this sample translate to the same CDR3. The V call is TRBV7-8, the J call TRBJ2-7, with 7 positions matching TRBD2. This CDR3 has 15 amino acids. The V and J ends lost 1 base and 6 bases, in that order; junction bases with no gene match: 9. From germline, CDR1 is SGHVS and CDR2 FQNEAQ. The CDR3 bases are TGTGCCAGCAGCTTAGGAGGTGGGGGAGGGGCCGAGCAGTACGTC. This codes for CASSLGGGGGAEQYV.

This clone is medium-sized. The chain links TRBV5-1 to TRBJ2-1; no definite D call. Trimming stripped 2 bases from V and 9 bases from J, with 12 bases between. Germline lookup yields CDR1 SGHRS and CDR2 YFSETQ. The CDR3 extends over 13 amino acids. The CDR3 region has the DNA TGCGCCAGCAGCTTTGACGTTTTGACTGAGCAGTTCTTC. Translating it yields CASSFDVLTEQFF.